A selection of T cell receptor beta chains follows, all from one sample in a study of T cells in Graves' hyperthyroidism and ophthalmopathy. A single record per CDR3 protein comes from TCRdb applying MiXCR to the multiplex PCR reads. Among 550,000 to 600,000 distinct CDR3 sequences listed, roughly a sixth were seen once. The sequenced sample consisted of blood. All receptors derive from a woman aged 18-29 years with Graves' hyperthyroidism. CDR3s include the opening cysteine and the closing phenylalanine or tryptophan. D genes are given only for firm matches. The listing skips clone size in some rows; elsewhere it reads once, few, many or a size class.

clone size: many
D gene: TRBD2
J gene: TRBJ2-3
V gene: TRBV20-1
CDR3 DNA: TGCAGTGCTATCCGCGGGGGGGATCTGCCAGATACGCAGTATTTT
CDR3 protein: CSAIRGGDLPDTQYF

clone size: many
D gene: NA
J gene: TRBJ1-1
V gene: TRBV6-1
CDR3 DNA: TGTGCCAGCAGTGAAGACAGAATGAACACTGAAGCTTTCTTT
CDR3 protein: CASSEDRMNTEAFF

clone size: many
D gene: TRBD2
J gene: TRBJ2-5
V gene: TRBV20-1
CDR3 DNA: TGCAGTGCTAGAGACTACGGGACTAGCGGCTTAGAGACCCAGTACTTC
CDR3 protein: CSARDYGTSGLETQYF

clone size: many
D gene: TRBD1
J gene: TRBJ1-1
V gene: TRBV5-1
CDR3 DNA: TGCGCCAGCAGCTTAGACAGGGGTTGGAACACTGAAGCTTTCTTT
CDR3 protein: CASSLDRGWNTEAFF

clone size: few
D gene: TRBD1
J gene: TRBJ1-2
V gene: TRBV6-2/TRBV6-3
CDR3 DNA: TGTGCCAGCAGTTATTCCCCCACGGAAGGGGGCCAAGATGGCTACACCTTC
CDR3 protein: CASSYSPTEGGQDGYTF

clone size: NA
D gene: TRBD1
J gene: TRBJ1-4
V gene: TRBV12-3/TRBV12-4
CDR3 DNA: TGTGCCAGCAGTTCCCCGACAGGGCCGGAAAAACTGTTTTTT
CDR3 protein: CASSSPTGPEKLFF

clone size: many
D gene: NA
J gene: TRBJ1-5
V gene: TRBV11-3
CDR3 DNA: TGTGCCAGCAGCTTAGATTTAGGGAGGGTAAGCAATCAGCCCCAGCATTTT
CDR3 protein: CASSLDLGRVSNQPQHF

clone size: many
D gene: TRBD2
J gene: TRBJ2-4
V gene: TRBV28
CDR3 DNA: TGTGCCAGCAGTTTATTAGCGGGACTTGGTAACATTCAGTACTTC
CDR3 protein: CASSLLAGLGNIQYF

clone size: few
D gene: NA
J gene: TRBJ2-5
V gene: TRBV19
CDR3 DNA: TGTGCCAGTCGACGTGGGTACTTC
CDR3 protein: CASRRGYF

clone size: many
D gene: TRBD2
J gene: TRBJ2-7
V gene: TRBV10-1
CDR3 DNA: TGCGCCAGCAGTGAGCTTAGGACTAGCGGGAGCCACGAGCAGTACTTC
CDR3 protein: CASSELRTSGSHEQYF

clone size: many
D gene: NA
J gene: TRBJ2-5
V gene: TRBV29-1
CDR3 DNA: TGCAGCGTTGAAGGGAAAGAGACCCAGTACTTC
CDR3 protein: CSVEGKETQYF

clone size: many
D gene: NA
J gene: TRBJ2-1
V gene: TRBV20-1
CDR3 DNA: TGCAGTGCGCACCCCCCCGGGACTTCCTACAATGAGCAGTTCTTC
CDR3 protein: CSAHPPGTSYNEQFF

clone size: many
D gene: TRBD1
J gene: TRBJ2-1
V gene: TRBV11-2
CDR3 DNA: TGTGCCAGCAGCCCCAACGACAGGGTCGATTACAATGAGCAGTTCTTC
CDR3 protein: CASSPNDRVDYNEQFF

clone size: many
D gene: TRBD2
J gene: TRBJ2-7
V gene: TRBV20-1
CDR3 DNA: TGCAGTGCTAGAGCTAGCGGGAGCCCTTTTAGCGAGCAGTACTTC
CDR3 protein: CSARASGSPFSEQYF

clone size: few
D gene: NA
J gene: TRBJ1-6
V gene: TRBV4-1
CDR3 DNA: TGCGCCAGCAGCCTGCCGGCCGGGATCCTTAATTCACCCCTCCACTTT
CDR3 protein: CASSLPAGILNSPLHF

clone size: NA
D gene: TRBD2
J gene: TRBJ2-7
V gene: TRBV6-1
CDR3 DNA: TGTGCCAGTGGGGCCAGACTAGCGGAAACCTACGAGCAGTACTTC
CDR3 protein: CASGARLAETYEQYF

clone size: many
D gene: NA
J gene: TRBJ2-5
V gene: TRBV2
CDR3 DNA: TGTGCCAGCAGTGTCGAGGGAGCCTTTGAGACCCAGTACTTC
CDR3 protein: CASSVEGAFETQYF

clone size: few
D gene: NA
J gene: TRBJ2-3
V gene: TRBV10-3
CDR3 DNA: TGTGCCATCGGGGACGTTGGGGGCGATGTTACGCAGTATTTT
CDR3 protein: CAIGDVGGDVTQYF

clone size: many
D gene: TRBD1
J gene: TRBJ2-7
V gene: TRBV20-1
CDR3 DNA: TGCAGTGCTCTGCGGGACAGGGGACTCTCCTACGAGCAGTACTTC
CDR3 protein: CSALRDRGLSYEQYF

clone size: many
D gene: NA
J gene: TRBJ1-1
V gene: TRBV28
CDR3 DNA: TGTGCCAGCACGGACGGGAACACTGAAGCTTTCTTT
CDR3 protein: CASTDGNTEAFF

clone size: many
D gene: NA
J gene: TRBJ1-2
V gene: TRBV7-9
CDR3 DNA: TGTGCCAGCAGCTTATTCGGGGGAGGAGGCTACACCTTC
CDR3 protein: CASSLFGGGGYTF

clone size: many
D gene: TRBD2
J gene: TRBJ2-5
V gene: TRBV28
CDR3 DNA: TGTGCCAGCAGTTTTTCGGCTAGCGGGTACCAAGAGACCCAGTACTTC
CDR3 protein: CASSFSASGYQETQYF

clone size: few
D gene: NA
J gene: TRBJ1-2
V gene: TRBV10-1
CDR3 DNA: TGCGCCAGCAGTGAGTCCCGAGGACAGCCTAATACCTTC
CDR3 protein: CASSESRGQPNTF

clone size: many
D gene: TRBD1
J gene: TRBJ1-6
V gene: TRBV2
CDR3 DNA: TGTGCCAGCAGTGAAGTTCGGACAGGCGACTCCTATAATTCACCCCTCCACTTT
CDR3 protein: CASSEVRTGDSYNSPLHF

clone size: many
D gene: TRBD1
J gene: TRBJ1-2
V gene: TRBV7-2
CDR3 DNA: TGTGCCAGCAGCTCGGAGCAGGGGGCGCGCTACACCTTC
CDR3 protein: CASSSEQGARYTF

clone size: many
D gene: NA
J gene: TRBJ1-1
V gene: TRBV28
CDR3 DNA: TGTGCCAGCAGTTCCTCAGGGATTGAGAACACTGAAGCTTTCTTT
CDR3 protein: CASSSSGIENTEAFF

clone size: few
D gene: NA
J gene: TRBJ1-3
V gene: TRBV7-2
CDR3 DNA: TGTGCCAGCAGCTTTTCCAGTAACACCATATATTTT
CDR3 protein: CASSFSSNTIYF

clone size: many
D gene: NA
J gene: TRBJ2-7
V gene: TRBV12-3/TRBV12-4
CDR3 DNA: TGTGCCAGCAGTCTATGGCAGGGCGGATTCTACGAGCAGTACTTC
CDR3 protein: CASSLWQGGFYEQYF

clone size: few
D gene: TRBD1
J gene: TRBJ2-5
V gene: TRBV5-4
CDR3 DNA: TGTGCCAGCAGCGACAGGGGTACAGAGACCCAGTACTTC
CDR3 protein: CASSDRGTETQYF

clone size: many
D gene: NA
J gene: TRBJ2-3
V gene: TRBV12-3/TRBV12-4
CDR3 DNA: TGTGCCAGCAGTTTCATCCTAACAGATACGCAGTATTTT
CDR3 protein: CASSFILTDTQYF

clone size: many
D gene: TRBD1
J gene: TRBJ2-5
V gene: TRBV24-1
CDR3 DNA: TGTGCCACCAGTGATGTTAGGACAGGGGGCGGGAGGGGTGGTCCTAAAGAGACCCAGTACTTC
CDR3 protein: CATSDVRTGGGRGGPKETQYF

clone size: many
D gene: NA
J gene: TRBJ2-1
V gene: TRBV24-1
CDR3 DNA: TGTGCCACCAGTGATGACAGGGAGGGCAGCTCCTACAATGAGCAGTTCTTC
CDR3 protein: CATSDDREGSSYNEQFF

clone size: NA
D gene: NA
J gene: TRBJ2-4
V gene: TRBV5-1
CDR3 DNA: TGCGCCAGCAGCTTGGATACTAACCGAGCCAAAAACATTCAGTACTTC
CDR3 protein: CASSLDTNRAKNIQYF

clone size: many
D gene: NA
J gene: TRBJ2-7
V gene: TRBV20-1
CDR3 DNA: TGCAGTGCCGAACCAACGACAAGGGGATCCTACGAGCAGTACTTC
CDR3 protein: CSAEPTTRGSYEQYF

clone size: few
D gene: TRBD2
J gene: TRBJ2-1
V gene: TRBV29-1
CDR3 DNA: TGCAGCGTTGGACTTCTAGCGGGAAGTGGCAATGAGCAGTTCTTC
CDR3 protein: CSVGLLAGSGNEQFF

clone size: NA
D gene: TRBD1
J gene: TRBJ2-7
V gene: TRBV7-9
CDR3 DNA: TGTGCCAGCAGCTTAGGGGCACGGGACAGCAAACTCTACGAGCAGTACTTC
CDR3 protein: CASSLGARDSKLYEQYF

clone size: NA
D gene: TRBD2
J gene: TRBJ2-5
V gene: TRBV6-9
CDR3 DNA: TGTGCCAGCAGTTTCGCGGGAGGGGGCGCGAAGTACTTC
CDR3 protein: CASSFAGGGAKYF

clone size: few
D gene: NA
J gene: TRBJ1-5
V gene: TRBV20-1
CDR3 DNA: TGCAGTGCTAGAGTTCCCCTTGGCAATCAGCCCCAGCATTTT
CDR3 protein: CSARVPLGNQPQHF

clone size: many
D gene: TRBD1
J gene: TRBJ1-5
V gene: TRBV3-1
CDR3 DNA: TGTGCCAGCAGCCCCCGAGGGACAGTTAATCAGCCCCAGCATTTT
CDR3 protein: CASSPRGTVNQPQHF

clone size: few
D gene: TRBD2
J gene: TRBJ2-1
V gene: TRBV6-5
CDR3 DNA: TGTGCCAGCAGTTACTCTCTCACCCCCCTTAGCGGGGGGCCAAACAATGAGCAGTTCTTC
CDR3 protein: CASSYSLTPLSGGPNNEQFF

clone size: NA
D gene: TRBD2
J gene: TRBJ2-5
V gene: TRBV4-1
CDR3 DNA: TGCGCCAGCAGCCTTCGCGGGGGAACCCAAGAGACCCAGTACTTC
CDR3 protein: CASSLRGGTQETQYF

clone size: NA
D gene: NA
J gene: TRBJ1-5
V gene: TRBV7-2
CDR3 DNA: TGTGCCAGCAGCTTATTGGGTTTGAGTCAGCCCCAGCATTTT
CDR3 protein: CASSLLGLSQPQHF

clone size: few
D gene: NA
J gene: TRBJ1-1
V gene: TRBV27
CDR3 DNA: TGTGCCAGCAGTTCTCGTATGGAAGCTTTCTTT
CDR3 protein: CASSSRMEAFF

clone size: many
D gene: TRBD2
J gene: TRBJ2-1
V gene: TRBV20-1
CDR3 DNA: TGCAGTGCTGACCCACTACTAGCGGGAAGTGAGAATGAGCAGTTCTTC
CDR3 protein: CSADPLLAGSENEQFF

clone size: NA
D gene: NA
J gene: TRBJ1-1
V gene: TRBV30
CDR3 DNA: TGTGCCTGGAGTCCAAGAGGGGCGAGGGCTTTCTTT
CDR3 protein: CAWSPRGARAFF

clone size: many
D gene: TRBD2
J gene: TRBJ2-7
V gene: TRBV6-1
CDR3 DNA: TGTGCCAGCAGTGGACTAGCGGGAGGGCCGGACGAGCAGTACTTC
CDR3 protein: CASSGLAGGPDEQYF

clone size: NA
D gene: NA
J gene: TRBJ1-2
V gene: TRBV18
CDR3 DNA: TGTGCCAGCTCACTCCGAGAGGGTGAAAACTATGGCTACACCTTC
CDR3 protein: CASSLREGENYGYTF

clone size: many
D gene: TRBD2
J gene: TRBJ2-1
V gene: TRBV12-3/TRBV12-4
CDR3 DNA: TGTGCCAGCAGTTTAGATCCGGGACTAGCTGATTACAATGAGCAGTTCTTC
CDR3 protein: CASSLDPGLADYNEQFF

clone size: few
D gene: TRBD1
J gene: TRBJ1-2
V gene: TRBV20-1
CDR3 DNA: TGCAGTGCCTCCCGACAGGGGGATTTACGGGATGGCTACACCTTC
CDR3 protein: CSASRQGDLRDGYTF